The clone carrying this TCR beta chain occurred many times. Regarding time point: newly diagnosed GD, antithyroid drugs for less than 3 months. PBMC-derived RNA was used for the TCR library. These data originate in a study of regulatory T cells in long-lasting Graves disease. Assembly of TCR beta libraries relied on iRepertoire HTBI primers together with Arm-PCR of CDR3 regions. TCRdb independently ran MiXCR on the multiplex PCR reads; one entry per CDR3 protein. Here the sample spans 400,000 to 500,000 distinct CDR3 sequences, about 15% being singletons. This sample was shared with a second study, whose subject was T cells in Graves' hyperthyroidism and ophthalmopathy. From that second work: Exclusion of a patient resulted from uncontrolled infection, other autoimmune disease, pregnancy or lactation.

Sequenced here: peripheral blood mononuclear cells (PBMCs), sampled at new diagnosis, from a patient treated with antithyroid drugs. The clonotype was recovered from a woman between 35 and 50 years old with Graves disease.

The CDR3 nucleotides are TGTGCCAGCAGCTTAGCTGCTAGCTACACCGGGGAGCTGTTTTTT. Translated: CASSLAASYTGELFF. The chain carries TRBV7-8 and TRBJ2-2; perhaps TRBD2 as D (5 bases). This CDR3 contains 15 residues. CDR1 is SGHVS, CDR2 FQNEAQ, per germline. V was shortened by 0 bases and J by 3 bases, with 8 bases between the two germline ends.